The 2 T cell receptor beta chains reported below all come from one sample, sequenced in a study of neoadjuvant anti-PD-1 for oral cavity cancer. Generated by immunoSEQ multiplex PCR, the TCRdb table keeps only in-frame clones and is missing some. Of some 71,000 clones listed, around 80% are singletons. The sample here was PBMCs, taken before nivolumab (anti-PD-1) treatment. Receptors originate from a person aged 35-79 years with oral cavity squamous cell carcinoma.

The chain couples TRBV9 to TRBJ2-4, with 12 bases lining up with TRBD1. Trimming at V came to 4 bases and at J to 2 bases, leaving 10 bases not matched to a gene. The CDR3 is made up of 18 amino acids. Germline CDR1 SGDLS, CDR2 YYNGEE. CDR3 DNA: TGTGCCAGCAGCTCTCACTCCGGGACAGGGGGCTCCAAAAACATTCAGTACTTC. It yields the protein CASSSHSGTGGSKNIQYF.

This clone is a singleton in its sample. The chain has TRBV10-1 and TRBJ2-2; TRBD2 might be the D (5 bases). The CDR3 contains 14 residues. CDR1 WNHNN and CDR2 SYGVQD come from the germline V gene (reference sequence). With 6 bases removed from V and 4 bases from J, the gap between germline ends came to 12 bases. CDR3 in amino acids: CASRPGFTTGELFF. The CDR3 DNA reads as TGCGCCAGCAGACCGGGGTTTACCACCGGGGAGCTGTTTTTT.